This T cell receptor beta chain stems from a study of blood T cells in healthy people across ages. Total RNA was extracted at no less than 5.5 micrograms per sample. Germline V gene lookup returns CDR1 ENHRY and CDR2 SYGVKD. Losses at the gene ends were 11 bases for V and 5 bases for J; bases not matched to a gene: 8. CDR3 length: 13 residues. It was with a sample-barcoded 5' primer and a J-beta primer mix that a second PCR of about 6 to 11 cycles was run. TCRdb reprocessed the 5' RACE reads via MiXCR and lists one record per CDR3 protein. The table lists around 800,000 distinct CDR3 sequences, roughly 25% of them singletons, with around 2.9% in the top ten. These data were likewise used in another study, on T cells of mothers and their children. That paper notes: Over 5 children and their three healthy Caucasian mothers were the donors. Nobody spotted any persistent microchimeric T cell clones.

The sequenced sample was blood. The V gene is TRBV10-3, the J gene TRBJ2-1; the match to TRBD2 covers 8 bases. The receptor's source is a boy younger than 18 in good health. CDR3 DNA: TGTGCCGCTGGGACGGGGGGGCACAATGAGCAGTTCTTC. Residues: CAAGTGGHNEQFF.